These T cell receptor beta chains were read from a single sample in a study of T cells in Graves' hyperthyroidism and ophthalmopathy. TCRdb analysed the multiplex PCR reads with MiXCR anew, one entry per CDR3 protein. The sample records nearly 600,000 distinct CDR3 sequences, approximately 15% being singletons. Sequenced material: blood. The receptors were gathered from a woman between 25 and 40 years old with Graves' hyperthyroidism that later progressed to Graves' ophthalmopathy. Each CDR3 is given with its conserved first and last residue. Each record gives: D gene, V gene, CDR3 protein. The D gene is left open where the match is weak.

-,TRBV7-9,CASSLEGGHSAGAFF
-,TRBV29-1,CSVFATGRDTEAFF
-,TRBV7-3,CASSLGGGLANYGYTF
TRBD1,TRBV20-1,CSAKLRDRDSYQQYF
-,TRBV5-5,CASSFFIDSSGNTIYF
-,TRBV6-1,CASSPRQVATNEKLFF
-,TRBV3-1,CASSQEPTYEQYF
-,TRBV3-1,CASTGQTEAFF
-,TRBV3-1,CASSQKAALNTEAFF
TRBD2,TRBV28,CASSQLAEQYF
-,TRBV6-1,CASSEGAAGVSGNTIYF
TRBD1,TRBV27,CASLPGQGIGQPQHF
TRBD1,TRBV28,CASSLLRDRDEKLFF
TRBD1,TRBV11-2,CASSYGTATNEKLFF
-,TRBV27,CASAVFNFNSPLHF
-,TRBV28,CASSHGGQNLAKNIQYF
TRBD1,TRBV6-6,CAGSYSGDRIDEQFF
TRBD1,TRBV6-2/TRBV6-3,CASSGGQGHQPQHF
-,TRBV18,CASSPTVAVEAFF
-,TRBV11-2,CASSLSGNTQYF
-,TRBV6-5,CASSYDPSLRSGNTIYF
-,TRBV6-2/TRBV6-3,CASRQGSGYTF
-,TRBV20-1,CSARDLGRSSTNEKLFF
TRBD2,TRBV7-2,CASSLVAGGSETQYF
-,TRBV4-1,CASSLISWNTIYF
TRBD1,TRBV20-1,CSAPSGGVQTQYF
-,TRBV28,CASSSLAVSSYNEQFF
-,TRBV19,CASSAGWTVSDYTSGELFF
TRBD2,TRBV20-1,CSARDFWGLADTDTQYF
-,TRBV10-3,CAISPTKGYTF
-,TRBV6-2/TRBV6-3,CASSKGGNYGYTF
-,TRBV14,CASSMGLIYEQYF
-,TRBV15,CATSREWQDFNEKLFF
TRBD1,TRBV12-3/TRBV12-4,CASSLGRTGGLSQHF
-,TRBV19,CASSTESGNQPQHF
TRBD2,TRBV3-1,CASSPEGSGRPETQYF